Following are 10 T cell receptor beta chains from one sample sequenced in a study of cytomegalovirus exposure and HLA in healthy donors (TCRdb year 2017). The library was prepared using the immunoSEQ multiplex PCR assay. A mixture of 60 forward primers for TCR Vbeta segments and 13 reverse primers for TCR Jbeta segments was used in the multiplex PCR. TCRdb limited this immuneACCESS table to in-frame rearrangements with V and J called. A share of clones is missing; checked studies link under half to unresolved V genes, and the rest is unexplained. This specimen's table enumerates 75,000 to 95,000 clones. 1.3% to 1.5% of the sample rests with the top ten. The sample taken for sequencing was PBMCs. Source of these receptors: a woman aged 60-70 years in good health and CMV-seronegative.

The rearrangement uses TRBV7-2 and TRBJ1-5; 7 nucleotides line up with TRBD1. This CDR3 spans 15 amino acids. V lost 1 base, J lost 4 bases, and 4 bases stayed unmatched. The germline gives CDR1 SGHTA, CDR2 FQGNSA. The CDR3 sequence: CASSLGDSPNQPQHF. The CDR3 DNA is TGTGCCAGCAGCTTAGGGGACAGCCCAAATCAGCCCCAGCATTTT.

V gene TRBV6-6 combines with J gene TRBJ1-4; TRBD1 matches at 10 bases. Looked up from germline, CDR1 is MNHNY and CDR2 is SVGAGI (reference sequence). V gave up 4 bases and J gave up 0 bases; unmatched junction bases: 2. The CDR3 runs to 16 residues. The CDR3 bases are TGTGCCAGCAGTTGGGACAGGGGTGCAACTAATGAAAAACTGTTTTTT. It is translated as CASSWDRGATNEKLFF.

The chain carries TRBV19 and TRBJ2-7; the D gene is possibly TRBD1 (5 bases). The CDR3 is 15 amino acids. The V end lost 8 bases, the J end lost 3 bases, and 20 bases lay between the germline ends. Germline CDR1 and CDR2: LNHDA and SQIVND (reference sequence). The CDR3 DNA follows: TGTGCCAGTGGTGACCGACAGCGAACCGGCTACGAGCAGTACTTC. It specifies CASGDRQRTGYEQYF.

The chain couples TRBV5-5 to TRBJ2-4; TRBD2 is a possible D gene (5 bases). V lost 2 bases and J lost 0, with 9 bases in between. The CDR3 runs to 15 residues. Germline V lookup: CDR1 SGHKS, CDR2 YYEKEE (reference sequence). The CDR3 here is CASSFGMGAKNIQYF. DNA for the CDR3: TGTGCCAGCAGCTTCGGGATGGGAGCCAAAAACATTCAGTACTTC.

The chain has TRBV5-1 and TRBJ2-7; 10 bases are a match to TRBD1. Germline V lookup: CDR1 SGHRS, CDR2 YFSETQ. The CDR3 runs 15 residues. The trim removed 4 bases at V and 3 bases at J, leaving 7 bases unmatched. CDR3: CASSPWGQGYYEQYF. The DNA for the CDR3 is TGCGCCAGCAGCCCGTGGGGACAGGGGTACTACGAGCAGTACTTC.

The rearrangement links TRBV6-5 to TRBJ2-2, with 13 bases lining up with TRBD2. This CDR3 has 15 amino acids. Germline V gene lookup returns CDR1 MNHEY and CDR2 SVGAGI. V gave up 6 bases and J gave up 11 bases; unmatched junction bases: 9. The CDR3 region is CASRPGTSGASELFF. In nucleotides, the CDR3 is TGTGCCAGCAGACCCGGGACTAGCGGGGCAAGCGAGCTGTTTTTT.

The chain joins TRBV28 to TRBJ1-2; 8 nucleotides match TRBD1. Looked up from germline, CDR1 is MDHEN and CDR2 is SYDVKM. This CDR3 region has 14 residues. V was pared by 8 bases and J by 8 bases, with 13 bases of the junction left unmatched. The CDR3 bases are TGTGCCAGCCACGTCGCGCAGGGGGCGGGGGGCTACACCTTC. Translating it yields CASHVAQGAGGYTF.

J is TRBJ2-5 and V is TRBV28; 8 nucleotides match TRBD2. Germline CDR1 is MDHEN and CDR2 is SYDVKM. V gave up 10 bases and J gave up 1 base; unmatched junction bases: 11. This CDR3 region has 15 residues. The DNA for the CDR3 is TGTGCCACTCAATCCTCGGGGGGGCCCCAAGAGACCCAGTACTTC. It specifies CATQSSGGPQETQYF.

The chain carries TRBV11-3 and TRBJ2-2, with 8 bases matching TRBD2. V gave up 5 bases and J gave up 5 bases; unmatched junction bases: 4. Germline V gene lookup returns CDR1 SGHNT and CDR2 YENEEA. The CDR3 consists of 14 residues. Here the CDR3 DNA reads TGTGCCAGCAGCGCGGGACTAGATACCGGGGAGCTGTTTTTT. Translated: CASSAGLDTGELFF.

The rearrangement joins TRBV19 to TRBJ1-4; weak D call: TRBD1 (6 bases). CDR1 is LNHDA and CDR2 is SQIVND in the germline V gene (reference sequence). The CDR3 covers 14 residues. The V gene lost 5 bases and the J gene lost 6 bases, with 13 bases spanning the gap. CDR3 in amino acids: CASSSTGNDEKLFF. The DNA for the CDR3 is TGTGCCAGTAGTTCAACAGGGAACGATGAAAAACTGTTTTTT.